The clone carrying this T cell receptor beta chain appeared many times. The target antigen is unknown. The data are from a study of metastatic and nonmetastatic thyroid tumors. Looking at the study overall: The comparison covered peripheral blood and tumor or nodule tissue in malignant and benign thyroid patients.

The study, taken as a whole, reports: Malignant thyroid tumors reportedly had TCR beta diversity that was significantly higher than in benign nodules, in blood and tumor.

Patients were all untreated before their thyroid surgery. Source study methods: Clinicopathological groups differed in CDR3, with these differences serving to build a distant-metastasis classifier for papillary thyroid cancer. TCRdb re-called clones from the PCR reads using MiXCR. The authors' filters were not applied to this entry. The data hold about 17,000 clones, with over 25% observed a single time. Trimming removed 0 bases at V and 7 bases at J, with 13 bases between. The CDR3 covers 15 residues. Germline V CDR1 and CDR2: SGHNT, YENEEA. The clonotype was recovered from a male donor with papillary thyroid cancer or a benign thyroid nodule (not recorded which). Some clones in this sample may be carry-over from other donors' samples. Sequences were obtained from tumor tissue. The chain has TRBV11-3 and TRBJ2-1; D may match TRBD1 or TRBD2 (6 bases each). The CDR3 nucleotides read TGTGCCAGCAGCTTAGATTGGGGGGCTGGGAATGAGCAGTTCTTC. This translates into CASSLDWGAGNEQFF.